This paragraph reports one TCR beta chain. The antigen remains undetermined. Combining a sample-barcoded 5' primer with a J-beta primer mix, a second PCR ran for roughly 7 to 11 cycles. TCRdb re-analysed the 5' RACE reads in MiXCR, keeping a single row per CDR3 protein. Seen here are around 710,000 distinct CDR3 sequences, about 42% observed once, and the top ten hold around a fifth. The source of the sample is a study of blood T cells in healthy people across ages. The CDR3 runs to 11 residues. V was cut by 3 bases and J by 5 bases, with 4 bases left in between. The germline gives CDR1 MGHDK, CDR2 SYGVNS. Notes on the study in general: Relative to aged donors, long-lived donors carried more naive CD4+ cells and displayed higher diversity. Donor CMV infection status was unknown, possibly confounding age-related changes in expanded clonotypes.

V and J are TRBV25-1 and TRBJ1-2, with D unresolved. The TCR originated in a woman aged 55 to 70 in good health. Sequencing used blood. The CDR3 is CASSDTYGYTF. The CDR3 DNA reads TGTGCCAGCAGTGATACGTATGGCTACACCTTC.